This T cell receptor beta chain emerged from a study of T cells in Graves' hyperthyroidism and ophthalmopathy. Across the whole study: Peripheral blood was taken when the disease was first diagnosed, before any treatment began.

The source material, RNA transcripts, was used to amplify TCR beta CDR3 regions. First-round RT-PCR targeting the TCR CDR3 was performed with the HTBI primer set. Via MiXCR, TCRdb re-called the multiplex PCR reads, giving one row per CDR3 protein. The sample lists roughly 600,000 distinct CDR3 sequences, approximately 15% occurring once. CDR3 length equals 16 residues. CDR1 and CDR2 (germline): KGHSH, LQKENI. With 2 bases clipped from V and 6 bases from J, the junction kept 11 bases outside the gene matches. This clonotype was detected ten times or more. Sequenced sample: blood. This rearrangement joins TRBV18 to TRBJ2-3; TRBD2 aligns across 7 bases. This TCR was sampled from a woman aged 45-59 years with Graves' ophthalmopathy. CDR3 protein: CASSPGDYPTLDTQYF. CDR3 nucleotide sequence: TGTGCCAGCTCACCAGGGGACTACCCGACGCTGGATACGCAGTATTTT.